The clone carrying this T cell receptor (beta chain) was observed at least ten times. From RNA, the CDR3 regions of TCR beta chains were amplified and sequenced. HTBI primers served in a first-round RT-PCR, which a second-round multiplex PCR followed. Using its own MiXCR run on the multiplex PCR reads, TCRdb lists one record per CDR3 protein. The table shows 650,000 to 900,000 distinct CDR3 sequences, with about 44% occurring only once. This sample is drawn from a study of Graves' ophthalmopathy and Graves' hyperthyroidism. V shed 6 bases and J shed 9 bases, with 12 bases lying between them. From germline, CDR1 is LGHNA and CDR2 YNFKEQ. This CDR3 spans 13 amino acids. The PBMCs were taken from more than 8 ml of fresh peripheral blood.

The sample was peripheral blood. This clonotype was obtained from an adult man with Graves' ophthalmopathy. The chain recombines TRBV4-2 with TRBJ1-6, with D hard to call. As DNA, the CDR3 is TGTGCCAGCAGGCAGGCCGAGGGTTCACCCCTCCACTTT. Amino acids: CASRQAEGSPLHF.